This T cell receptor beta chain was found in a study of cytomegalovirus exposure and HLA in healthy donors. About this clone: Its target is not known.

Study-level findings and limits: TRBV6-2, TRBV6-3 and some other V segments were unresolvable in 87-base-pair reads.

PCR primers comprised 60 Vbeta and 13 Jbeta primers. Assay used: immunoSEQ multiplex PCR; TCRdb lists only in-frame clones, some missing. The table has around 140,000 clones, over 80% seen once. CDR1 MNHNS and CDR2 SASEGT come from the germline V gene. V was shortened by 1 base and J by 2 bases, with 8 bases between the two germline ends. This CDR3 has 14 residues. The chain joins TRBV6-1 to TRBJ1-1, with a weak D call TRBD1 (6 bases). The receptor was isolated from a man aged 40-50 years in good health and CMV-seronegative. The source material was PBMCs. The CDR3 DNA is TGTGCCAGCAGTGAAGACAGGGCTAACACTGAAGCTTTCTTT. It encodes CASSEDRANTEAFF.